The T cell receptor (beta chain) under discussion was sequenced for a study of T cell responses to AZD1222 COVID-19 vaccine (dated by TCRdb to about 2021). Turning to the overall study: TCR sequencing covered over 230 trial participants: approximately 200 given two doses of AZD1222 and 26 given two doses of MenACWY control vaccine. Trial participants were enrolled into age subgroups of 18-55, 56-69 and 70-plus years, which contained about 150, 27 and 61 TCR-sequenced participants, respectively.

The CDR3 regions of human TCRbeta chains were subjected to immunosequencing. The source study handled its data this way. TCRs in the repertoires were matched against a reference library of SARS-CoV-2-specific TCRs that had been generated with the MIRA antigen-specificity platform. Breadth was defined as the fraction of unique TCRs that were SARS-CoV-2-associated, and depth was defined as the fraction of total T cells that were SARS-CoV-2-associated. Each spike-specific TCR was assigned to its reactive spike region and to a CD4 or CD8 class using the MIRA data. Log10-transformed breadth and depth values were compared by one-way ANOVA with Sidak's multiple comparisons tests. Here the immuneACCESS table is served through TCRdb, limited to in-frame sequences with V and J called. Missing clones are a known gap in these copies; in checked studies unresolved V genes cover under half, and the rest lacks a known reason. That table furnishes V, J and clone size, whereas the DNA furnished D and trimming. This sample is represented by tens of thousands of clones; 70% to 90% of them were singletons. Jointly, the top ten make up 3.4% of the sample.

The time point tag for this specimen amounts to: about 28 days (+/-7) after the second vaccine dose. AZD1222 recipients given second doses at about 4 weeks or at about 12 weeks were pooled, since spike-specific TCR depth and breadth were not found to differ between the two schedules. Samples from vaccinated people were obtained from the UK trials COV001 and COV002, which included a single-blind randomized controlled phase 2/3 trial of AZD1222 (ChAdOx1 nCoV-19) in healthy adults. For TCRbeta chain sequencing, PBMC samples were collected from trial participants at day 0 and at day 28 after the second dose. About this clone: The specificity of this receptor is unknown. No much larger clone exists at a distance of one base, and base qualities are not known.

The paper as a whole reports these results and caveats: CD4 TCRs associated with the vaccine covered the entire spike protein, and the dominant responses were in regions 160-218 and 743-854. Conclusions about previously exposed vaccinees were limited because only a handful of AZD1222 recipients were SARS-CoV-2 seropositive at baseline. Nearly half of unique spike-specific TCRs reportedly recognized epitopes outside regions mutated in the B.1.351 and B.1.1.7 variants. A significant rise in spike-specific TCR breadth and depth was observed after two AZD1222 doses relative to day 0 and relative to MenACWY recipients. Because no samples from the day 14 peak response were available, repertoires could be characterized only after the peak T cell response. In the small 56-69-year group, the increase in depth fell short of significance, most likely because of low power. Participants were mostly white British and included more females than males, and it was suggested by the authors that clonal diversity may have been underestimated.

The germline V gene encodes CDR1 SGHTA and CDR2 FQGTGA. The CDR3 numbers 16 residues from cysteine through phenylalanine. The retained sequence is limited to the CDR3, 48 bases, with the frame set at the first base. V and J are truncated by 3 bases and 6 bases respectively, leaving an intervening sequence of 18 bases. Here the sequenced sample was peripheral blood, taken 28 days after the second AZD1222 dose. This clonotype was sampled from an adult who received the AZD1222 COVID-19 vaccine. The chain is encoded by TRBV7-3 joined to TRBJ2-1; the D gene is perhaps TRBD2, on 7 matching bases. The CDR3 protein is CASSFPGEGLVNEQFF. The DNA sequence reads TGTGCCAGCAGCTTTCCAGGGGAGGGGTTGGTCAATGAGCAGTTCTTC.